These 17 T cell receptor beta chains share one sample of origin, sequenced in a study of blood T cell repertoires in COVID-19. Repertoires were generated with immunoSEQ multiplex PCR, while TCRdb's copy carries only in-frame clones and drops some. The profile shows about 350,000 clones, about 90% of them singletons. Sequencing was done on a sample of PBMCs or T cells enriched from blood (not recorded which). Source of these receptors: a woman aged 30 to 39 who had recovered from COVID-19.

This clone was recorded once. The CDR3 coding sequence is TGTGCCAGCAAAGAATGGGGACAGTATCCTGAAGCTTTCTTT. Its protein is CASKEWGQYPEAFF. The chain joins TRBV6-5 to TRBJ1-1, with 7 bases lining up with TRBD1. There are 14 residues in the CDR3. Germline values: CDR1 MNHEY, CDR2 SVGAGI. V gave up 7 bases and J gave up 6 bases; unmatched junction bases: 11.

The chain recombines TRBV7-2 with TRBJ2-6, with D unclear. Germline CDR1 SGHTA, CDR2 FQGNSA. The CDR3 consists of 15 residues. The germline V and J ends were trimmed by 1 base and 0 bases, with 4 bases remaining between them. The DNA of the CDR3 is TGTGCCAGCAGCTTAGACGGCTCTGGGGCCAACGTCCTGACTTTC. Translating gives CASSLDGSGANVLTF.

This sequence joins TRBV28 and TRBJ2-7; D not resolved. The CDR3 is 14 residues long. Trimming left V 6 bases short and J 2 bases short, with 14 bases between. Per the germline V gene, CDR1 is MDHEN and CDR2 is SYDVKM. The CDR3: CASRLRQVTYEQYF. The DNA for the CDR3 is TGTGCCAGCAGGTTACGGCAGGTAACCTACGAGCAGTACTTC.

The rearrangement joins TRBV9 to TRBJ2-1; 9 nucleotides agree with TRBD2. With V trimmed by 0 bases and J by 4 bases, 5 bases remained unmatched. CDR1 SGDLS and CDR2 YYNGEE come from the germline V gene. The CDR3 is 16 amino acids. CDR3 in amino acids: CASSVGIAGAYNEQFF. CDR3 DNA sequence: TGTGCCAGCAGCGTAGGGATAGCGGGGGCTTACAATGAGCAGTTCTTC. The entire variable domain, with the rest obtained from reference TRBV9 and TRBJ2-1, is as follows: DSGVTQTPKHLITATGQRVTLRCSPRSGDLSVYWYQQSLDQGLQFLIQYYNGEERAKGNILERFSAQQFPDLHSELNLSSLELGDSALYFCASSVGIAGAYNEQFFGPGTRLTVL.

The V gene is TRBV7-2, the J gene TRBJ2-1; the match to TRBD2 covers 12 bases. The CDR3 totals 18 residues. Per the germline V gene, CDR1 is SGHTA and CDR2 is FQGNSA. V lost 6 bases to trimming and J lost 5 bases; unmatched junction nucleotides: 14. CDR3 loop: CASSFRTSGARSDNEQFF. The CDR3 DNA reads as TGTGCCAGCAGTTTTCGGACTAGCGGGGCCAGGTCGGACAATGAGCAGTTCTTC.

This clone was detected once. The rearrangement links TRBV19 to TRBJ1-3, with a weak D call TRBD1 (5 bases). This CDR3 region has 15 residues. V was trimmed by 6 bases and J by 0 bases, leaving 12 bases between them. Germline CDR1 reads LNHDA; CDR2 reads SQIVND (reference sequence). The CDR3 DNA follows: TGTGCCAGTAGCCCAACTGACAGCTCTGGAAACACCATATATTTT. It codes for CASSPTDSSGNTIYF.

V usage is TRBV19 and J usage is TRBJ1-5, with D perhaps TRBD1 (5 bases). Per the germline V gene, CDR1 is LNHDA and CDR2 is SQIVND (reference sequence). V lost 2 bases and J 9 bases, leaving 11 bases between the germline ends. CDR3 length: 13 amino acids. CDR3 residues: CASSISGSGPQHF. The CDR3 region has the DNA TGTGCCAGTAGTATATCAGGGTCGGGGCCCCAGCATTTT.

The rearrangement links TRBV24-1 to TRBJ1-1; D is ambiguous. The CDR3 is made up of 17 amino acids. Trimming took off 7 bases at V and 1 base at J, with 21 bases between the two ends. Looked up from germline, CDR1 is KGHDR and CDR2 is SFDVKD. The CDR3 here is CATSQLQADRPNTEAFF. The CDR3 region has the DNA TGTGCCACCAGCCAACTACAAGCGGATAGGCCGAACACTGAAGCTTTCTTT.

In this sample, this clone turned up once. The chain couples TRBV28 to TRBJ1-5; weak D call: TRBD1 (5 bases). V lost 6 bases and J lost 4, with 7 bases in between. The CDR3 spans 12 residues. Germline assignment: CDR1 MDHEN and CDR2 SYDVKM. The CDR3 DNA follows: TGTGCCAGCAGCCGGGGGAATCAGCCCCAGCATTTT. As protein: CASSRGNQPQHF. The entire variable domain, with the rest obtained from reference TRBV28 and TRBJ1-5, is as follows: DVKVTQSSRYLVKRTGEKVFLECVQDMDHENMFWYRQDPGLGLRLIYFSYDVKMKEKGDIPEGYSVSREKKERFSLILESASTNQTSMYLCASSRGNQPQHFGDGTRLSIL.

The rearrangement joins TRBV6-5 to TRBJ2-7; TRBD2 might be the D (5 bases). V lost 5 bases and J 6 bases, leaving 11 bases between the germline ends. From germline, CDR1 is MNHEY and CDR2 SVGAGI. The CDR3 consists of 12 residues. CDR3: CASSPRGFEQYF. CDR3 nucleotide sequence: TGTGCCAGCAGTCCCCGGGGTTTCGAGCAGTACTTC.

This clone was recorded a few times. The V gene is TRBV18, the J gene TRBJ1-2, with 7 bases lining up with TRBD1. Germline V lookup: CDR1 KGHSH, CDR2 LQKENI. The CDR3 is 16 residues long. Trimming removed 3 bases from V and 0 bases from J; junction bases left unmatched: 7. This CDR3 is CASSPLPTGANYGYTF. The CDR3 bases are TGTGCCAGCTCACCTCTTCCTACAGGGGCTAACTATGGCTACACCTTC.

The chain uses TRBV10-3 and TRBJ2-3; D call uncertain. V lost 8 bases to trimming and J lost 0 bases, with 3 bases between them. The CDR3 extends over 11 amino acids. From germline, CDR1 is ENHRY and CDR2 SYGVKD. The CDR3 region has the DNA TGTGCCATCTCTAGCACAGATACGCAGTATTTT. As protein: CAISSTDTQYF.

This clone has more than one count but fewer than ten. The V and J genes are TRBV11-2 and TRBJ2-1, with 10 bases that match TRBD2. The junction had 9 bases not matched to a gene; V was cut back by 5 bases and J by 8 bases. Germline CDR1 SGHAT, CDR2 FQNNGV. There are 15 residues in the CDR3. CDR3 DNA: TGTGCCAGCAGCCTAAGCAGCGGGGGGGTCGATGAGCAGTTCTTC. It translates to CASSLSSGGVDEQFF. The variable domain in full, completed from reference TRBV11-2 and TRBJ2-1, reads EAGVAQSPRYKIIEKRQSVAFWCNPISGHATLYWYQQILGQGPKLLIQFQNNGVVDDSQLPKDRFSAERLKGVDSTLKIQPAKLEDSAVYLCASSLSSGGVDEQFFGPGTRLTVL.

Here the CDR3 reads CASSVVTGLSGSQPQHF. The DNA of the CDR3 is TGTGCCAGCAGCGTAGTGACAGGGCTATCGGGGTCTCAGCCCCAGCATTTT. The chain links TRBV28 to TRBJ1-5; 7 bases are a match to TRBD1. This CDR3 has 17 residues. The V gene end was trimmed by 6 bases and the J gene end by 6 bases; junction bases not matched to a gene: 17. Germline V gene data show CDR1 as MDHEN and CDR2 as SYDVKM.

CDR3 sequence: CASTSSDSGVLFYGYTF. Written as DNA, the CDR3 is TGTGCCAGTACCTCATCCGACTCAGGGGTCCTCTTCTATGGCTACACCTTC. V usage is TRBV19 and J usage is TRBJ1-2; a possible D gene is TRBD1 (6 bases). Germline CDR1 and CDR2: LNHDA and SQIVND (reference sequence). The CDR3 spans 17 residues. Trimming stripped 7 bases from V and 4 bases from J, with 25 bases between.

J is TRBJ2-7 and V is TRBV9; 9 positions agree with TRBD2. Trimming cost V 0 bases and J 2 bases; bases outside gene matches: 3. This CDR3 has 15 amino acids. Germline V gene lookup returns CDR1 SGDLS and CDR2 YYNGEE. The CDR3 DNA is TGTGCCAGCAGCGTAGCTAGCGGGACCCCCTACGAGCAGTACTTC. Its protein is CASSVASGTPYEQYF.

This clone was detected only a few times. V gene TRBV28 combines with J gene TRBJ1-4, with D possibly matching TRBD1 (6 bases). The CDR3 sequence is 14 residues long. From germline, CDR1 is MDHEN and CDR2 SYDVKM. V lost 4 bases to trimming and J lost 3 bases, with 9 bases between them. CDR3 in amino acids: CASSYSGANEKLFF. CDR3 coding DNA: TGTGCCAGCAGTTACTCAGGGGCTAATGAAAAACTGTTTTTT.